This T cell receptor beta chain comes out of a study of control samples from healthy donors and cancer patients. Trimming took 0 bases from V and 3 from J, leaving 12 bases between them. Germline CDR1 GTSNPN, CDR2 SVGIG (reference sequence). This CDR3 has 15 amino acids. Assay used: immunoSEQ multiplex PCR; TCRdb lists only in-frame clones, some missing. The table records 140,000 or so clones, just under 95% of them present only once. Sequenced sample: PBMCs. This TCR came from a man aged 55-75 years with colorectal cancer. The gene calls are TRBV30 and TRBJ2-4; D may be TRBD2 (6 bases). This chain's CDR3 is CAWSVGRRDKNIQYF. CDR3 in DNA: TGTGCCTGGAGTGTAGGGCGGAGGGACAAAAACATTCAGTACTTC.